Below are 9 T cell receptor beta chains sequenced from a single sample in a study of spatial heterogeneity in lung cancer. Time point specified: sample taken at primary tumor resection. TCRdb re-called the 5' RACE reads with MiXCR, one entry per CDR3 protein. Found here are 20,000 to 30,000 distinct CDR3 sequences, around 5.1% of them singletons; the top ten hold 4% to 6.5%. The sample consisted of PBMCs, taken at surgery. The receptors shown here come from a male donor with early-stage non-small cell lung cancer.

This clonotype was counted many times. V is TRBV11-1 and J is TRBJ2-2; 9 bases are a match to TRBD1. The J segment lost 4 bases and the V segment lost 4 bases, leaving 4 bases of the junction unmatched. The germline CDR1 and CDR2 sequences are SGHAT and FQDESV (reference sequence). The CDR3 covers 15 residues. CDR3 amino acids: CASSSRTGATGELFF. The CDR3, as DNA: TGTGCCAGCAGCTCCCGGACAGGGGCCACCGGGGAGCTGTTTTTT.

This clonotype was recorded many times. V usage is TRBV20-1 and J usage is TRBJ2-1, with TRBD2 matching over 12 bases. The CDR3 covers 15 residues. The V gene end was trimmed by 3 bases and the J gene end by 6 bases; junction bases not matched to a gene: 6. The germline gives CDR1 DFQATT, CDR2 SNEGSKA (reference sequence). CDR3 in DNA: TGCAGTGCTAGGGCACGGACTAGCGGGATCAATGAGCAGTTCTTC. Translation: CSARARTSGINEQFF.

This clonotype occurred many times. This chain links TRBV7-9 with TRBJ2-3; 9 bases line up with TRBD1. The CDR3 has 12 residues. From germline, CDR1 is SEHNR and CDR2 FQNEAQ (reference sequence). V lost 11 bases to trimming and J lost 7 bases; unmatched junction nucleotides: 7. This chain's CDR3 is CAGGTGSHTQYF. The CDR3, as DNA: TGTGCCGGTGGGACAGGGAGTCATACGCAGTATTTT. The full variable domain, rest sourced from reference TRBV7-9 and TRBJ2-3, is DTGVSQNPRHKITKRGQNVTFRCDPISEHNRLYWYRQTLGQGPEFLTYFQNEAQLEKSRLLSDRFSAERPKGSFSTLEIQRTEQGDSAMYLCAGGTGSHTQYFGPGTRLTVL.

Ten or more counts support this clonotype. The V and J genes are TRBV5-1 and TRBJ1-1; the D gene is possibly TRBD1 (5 bases). This CDR3 has 14 residues. The germline V gene has CDR1 SGHRS and CDR2 YFSETQ. V shed 3 bases and J shed 1 base, with 10 bases lying between them. The DNA of the CDR3 is TGCGCCAGCAGCTCGCAGGGTGGGAACACTGAAGCTTTCTTT. Translated, it gives CASSSQGGNTEAFF.

This clonotype appeared many times. This chain joins TRBV28 and TRBJ1-5; the D is unclear. Trimming left V 6 bases short and J 11 bases short, with 17 bases between. Germline values: CDR1 MDHEN, CDR2 SYDVKM. The CDR3 length is 13 residues. CDR3 region: CASSSSTAPSQHF. The CDR3, as DNA: TGTGCCAGCAGCTCCTCCACCGCTCCGTCCCAGCATTTT.

This clonotype was picked up many times. This chain's CDR3 is CASSTWGNEQFF. The CDR3 DNA reads as TGTGCCAGCAGCACCTGGGGGAATGAGCAGTTCTTC. J is TRBJ2-1 and V is TRBV6-1, with D perhaps assigned TRBD1 or TRBD2 (5 bases each). The CDR3 is 12 amino acids. In germline, CDR1 is MNHNS, CDR2 SASEGT. Trimming removed 6 bases from V and 7 bases from J, with 10 bases in between.

This clonotype appeared many times. This rearrangement joins TRBV30 to TRBJ1-4, with D possibly TRBD1 on 5 matching bases. With 3 bases removed from V and 13 bases from J, the gap between germline ends came to 18 bases. This CDR3 region has 13 residues. Germline V gene sequence: CDR1 GTSNPN, CDR2 SVGIG (reference sequence). Written as DNA, the CDR3 is TGTGCCTGGAGCCCCAGGGCGGGGAGGAGACTGTTTTTT. Translated: CAWSPRAGRRLFF.

This clonotype was observed at least ten times. The chain uses TRBV15 and TRBJ2-7; the D is unclear. V lost 0 bases, J lost 6 bases, and 9 bases lay in between. This CDR3 comprises 13 residues. The germline CDR1 and CDR2 sequences are LNHNV and YYDKDF (reference sequence). This CDR3 reads CATSRDLGFEQYF. CDR3 nucleotide sequence: TGTGCCACCAGCAGAGATCTGGGGTTCGAGCAGTACTTC.

This clonotype was seen many times. The rearrangement uses TRBV12-3 or TRBV12-4 and TRBJ2-1; D is tentatively TRBD1 or TRBD2 (5 bases each). V was shortened by 4 bases and J by 3 bases, with 13 bases between the two germline ends. The CDR3 runs to 15 residues. Written as DNA, the CDR3 is TGTGCCAGCAGTTCCCCGGGACGGTTCTACAATGAGCAGTTCTTC. Amino acids: CASSSPGRFYNEQFF.